These 8 T cell receptor beta chains were sequenced from one sample in a study of tumor-infiltrating lymphocytes in primary liver carcinoma. Co-extraction yielded RNA and DNA from about 20-30 mg of unsorted bulk tissue. Constant-region priming of about 500 ng total RNA yielded TCR beta cDNA. Three nested multiplex PCR rounds of slightly modified ARM-PCR generated TCR beta libraries. Forward primers for TRBV1-TRBV30 and a C-beta reverse primer served the first two PCR rounds, at 10 cycles each. TCRdb redid the calling of the multiplex PCR reads with MiXCR, one entry per CDR3 protein. This table has around 35,000 distinct CDR3 sequences, roughly 80% appearing once. The material sequenced was tumor-adjacent normal liver tissue. The receptors here all came from a man aged 35-49 years with primary liver carcinoma and hepatitis B virus infection.

On this clonotype: A junction end diverges from the germline sequence, so it may reflect a read error. This chain links TRBV29-1 with TRBJ2-7; D call uncertain. This CDR3 contains 16 residues. Germline loops: CDR1 SQVTM, CDR2 ANQGSEA. The CDR3 sequence is CSAMISGTCTPYGQYF. CDR3 bases: TGCAGCGCCATGATATCTGGTACCTGCACTCCCTACGGGCAGTACTTC.

With regard to this clonotype: Sequence at one end of the junction differs from germline and may be a read error. The chain is built from TRBV5-1 and TRBJ2-1; TRBD2 matches 7 bases. In germline, CDR1 is SGHRS, CDR2 YFSETQ. This CDR3 has 14 residues. In DNA, the CDR3 is TGCGCCAGCAGCTTGGAGGGCGGGAGCCATGATCAGCTCTTC. Its protein is CASSLEGGSHDQLF.

Points on this clonotype: The junction departs from germline at one end; a sequencing error may be responsible. V gene TRBV6-2 or TRBV6-3 combines with J gene TRBJ2-7; 7 bases fit TRBD1. This CDR3 contains 13 residues. Germline CDR1 reads MNHEY; CDR2 reads SVGEGT. The CDR3 sequence is CASSYVTGFEQYF. The CDR3 DNA reads as TGTGCCAGCAGTTACGTGACAGGGTTCGAGCAATACTTC.

This chain connects TRBV28 to TRBJ2-3; D perhaps matches TRBD1 (5 bases). V lost 11 bases and J 2 bases, leaving 14 bases between the germline ends. Looked up from germline, CDR1 is MDHEN and CDR2 is SYDVKM. This CDR3 region has 13 residues. The CDR3 sequence is CADSLPNTDTQYF. In nucleotides, the CDR3 is TGTGCCGACAGTTTACCGAACACAGATACGCAGTATTTT.

Worth noting for this clonotype: The junction departs from the called germline gene at one end, perhaps through a read error. The chain combines TRBV5-6 with TRBJ2-3; 10 bases line up with TRBD1. This CDR3 is 15 amino acids long. CDR1 SGHDT and CDR2 YYEEEE come from the germline V gene. This CDR3 is CVSSPETGGPHMQYF. The CDR3 DNA sequence: TGTGTCAGCAGCCCGGAGACAGGGGGCCCACATATGCAGTATTTT.

This clonotype showed up many times. V usage is TRBV28 and J usage is TRBJ2-5, with D possibly being TRBD1 (6 bases). There are 13 residues in the CDR3. From germline, CDR1 is MDHEN and CDR2 SYDVKM. V shed 2 bases and J shed 5 bases, with 9 bases lying between them. This chain's CDR3 is CASSLLGAETQYF. As DNA, the CDR3 is TGTGCCAGCAGTTTACTGGGGGCCGAGACCCAGTACTTC.

This clonotype has just one count. The junction and the germline gene differ at one end; a read error may be behind it. The V and J genes are TRBV4-1 and TRBJ1-1, with unresolved D. The CDR3 has 15 amino acids. The germline CDR1 and CDR2 sequences are MGHRA and YSYEKL. CDR3 DNA: TGCGCCAGCAGCCACCCGGACGGGTTGAGCACTCAAGCTTTCTTT. The encoded protein is CASSHPDGLSTQAFF.

The CDR3 loop reads CAGGASGNSSYNEQFF. The CDR3, as DNA: TGTGCAGGTGGGGCTAGCGGCAATAGCTCCTACAATGAGCAGTTCTTC. The chain recombines TRBV12-3 or TRBV12-4 with TRBJ2-1, with 7 bases lining up with TRBD2. The CDR3 extends over 16 amino acids.